This TCR beta chain was identified during a study of tumor and adjacent non-tumor tissue in lung cancer. Three rounds of nested PCR, following a modified ARM-PCR protocol, produced the TCRbeta library. MiXCR, run by TCRdb on the multiplex PCR reads, gives a single entry per CDR3 protein. The table records about 110,000 distinct CDR3 sequences, roughly three fifths of them present only once. This clonotype was found once. Its cognate antigen is unknown. A much larger clonotype is one base distant, so this may be a read error. General observations from the study: Top 100 clones took a larger repertoire share in normal lung. Tumor tissue had significantly higher TCR diversity than normal lung.

RNA was extracted from bulk tissue without any cell sorting. Distant lung tissue was collected more than 3 cm away from the tumor edge. The CDR3 contains 12 residues. The V gene's germline CDR1 is SEHNR and CDR2 FQNEAQ (reference sequence). The sequenced sample was distant non-tumor lung tissue. The sequence came from a man aged 55 to 70 with non-small cell lung cancer. The V gene is TRBV7-9, the J gene TRBJ2-3, with D unclear. CDR3 sequence reads: CASSVFTDMQYF. The CDR3, as DNA: TGTGCCAGCAGCGTATTCACCGATATGCAGTATTTT.